This TCR beta chain is drawn from a study of shared clonotypes between healthy human individuals. The V end was cut by 6 bases, the J end by 7 bases, with 18 bases between. This CDR3 is 15 amino acids long. CDR1 is LNHNV and CDR2 is YYDKDF in the germline V gene (reference sequence). Assay used: immunoSEQ multiplex PCR; TCRdb lists only in-frame clones, some missing. The sample yields some 2 million clones, roughly 94% seen once. A word on this clone: The antigen is unknown.

Study-wide points: It was observed that 5% to 6.5% of naive CD4 clonotypes were shared across several donors. Sequencing of the sorted subsets was shown by rarefaction to be incomplete despite large depth.

The chain couples TRBV15 to TRBJ1-4; tentatively, D is TRBD1 (5 bases). The sequence was obtained from a man between 18 and 29 years old in good health. Sequencing was done on a sample of naive CD4+ T cells sorted from blood. Noted subset: CD45RA+ positively selected. CDR3 protein: CATRWGRRDGEKLFF. CDR3 nucleotide sequence: TGTGCCACCAGGTGGGGACGCCGGGATGGTGAAAAACTGTTTTTT.